This is a list of T cell receptor beta chains from one sample in a study of T cell repertoires in cytomegalovirus infection. MiXCR was run by TCRdb on the reads, yielding one entry per CDR3 protein. The sample records hundreds of thousands of distinct CDR3 sequences, roughly 31% being singletons. Their target antigens are unknown. The specimen comprised cultured CD8+ T cells from PBMCs, sampled from culture after CMV antigen stimulation. These receptors were collected from a human donor in good health (CMV status not recorded). Some clones in this sample may be carry-over from other donors' samples. Both conserved end residues are trimmed from each CDR3. A D gene is named only where the DNA matches it firmly. Size values are once, few and many counts, or a class for expanded clones, and some rows have none.

d_gene	abundance	j_gene	v_gene	CDR3aa
-	-	TRBJ2-3	TRBV28	ANRTSILNDPDTQY
-	few	TRBJ2-4	TRBV4-1	ASSQDHGGGNIQY
-	few	TRBJ1-2	TRBV27	ASSFWGTNYGYT
TRBD1	-	TRBJ2-2	TRBV7-6	ASNRQGKYTGELF
-	many	TRBJ2-5	TRBV7-6	ASSTSADSSYQETQY
-	-	TRBJ1-1	TRBV5-5	ASSLRAAEAF
-	few	TRBJ2-2	TRBV13	ASSVSLRTSTGELF
-	-	TRBJ2-1	TRBV6-4	ASSDRLVTNEQF
-	few	TRBJ1-1	TRBV12-3/TRBV12-4	ASSLPSTGTGMNTEAF
TRBD2	few	TRBJ2-7	TRBV7-9	ASSLDAGENEQY
-	once	TRBJ1-3	TRBV28	ANSFPGLRRHSGNTIY
-	many	TRBJ2-1	TRBV12-3/TRBV12-4	ASIIDIFSYNEQF
TRBD1	-	TRBJ1-4	TRBV2	ASSEWGNRDSDEKLF
-	-	TRBJ2-7	TRBV29-1	SVEDGEAYEQY
TRBD1	few	TRBJ1-1	TRBV20-1	SANPRDRNTEAF
-	few	TRBJ2-5	TRBV25-1	ASSNTIRVEETQY
-	-	TRBJ1-4	TRBV4-1	ASSPTGYRDSGEKLF
-	once	TRBJ2-5	TRBV9	ASGGGEQETQY
TRBD1	-	TRBJ2-1	TRBV27	ANSFGTDINEQF
-	-	TRBJ2-1	TRBV27	ATTGRTYNEQF
TRBD2	-	TRBJ2-3	TRBV4-2	ASSPGPSGGALTDTQY
TRBD1	-	TRBJ1-2	TRBV7-9	ASYSRDRVFYGYT
-	few	TRBJ1-1	TRBV14	ASSQGGRMTEAF